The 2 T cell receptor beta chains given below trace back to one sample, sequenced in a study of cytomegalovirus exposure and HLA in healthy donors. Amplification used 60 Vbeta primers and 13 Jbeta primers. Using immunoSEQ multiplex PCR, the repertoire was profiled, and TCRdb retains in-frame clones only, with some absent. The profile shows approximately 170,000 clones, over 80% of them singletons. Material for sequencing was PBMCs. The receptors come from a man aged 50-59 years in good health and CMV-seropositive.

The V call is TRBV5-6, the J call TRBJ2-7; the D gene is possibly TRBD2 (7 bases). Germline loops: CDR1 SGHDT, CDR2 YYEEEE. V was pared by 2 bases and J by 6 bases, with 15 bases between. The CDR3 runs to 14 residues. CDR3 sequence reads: CASSFRPGGGEQYF. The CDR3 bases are TGTGCCAGCAGCTTCCGACCGGGGGGCGGCGAGCAGTACTTC.

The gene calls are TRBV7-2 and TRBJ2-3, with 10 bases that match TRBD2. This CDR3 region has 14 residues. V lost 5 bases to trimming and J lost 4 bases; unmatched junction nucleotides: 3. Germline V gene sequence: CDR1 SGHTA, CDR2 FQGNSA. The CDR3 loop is CASSPGLASDTQYF. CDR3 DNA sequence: TGTGCCAGCAGCCCGGGACTAGCGTCAGATACGCAGTATTTT.